The rows below give T cell receptor beta chains drawn from one sample of a study of technical replicates of blood from a few donors. Using immunoSEQ multiplex PCR, the repertoire was profiled, and TCRdb retains in-frame clones only, with some absent. The data hold 70,000 to 95,000 clones, with around 97% observed a single time. Sequenced input: T cells isolated from PBMCs. These receptors were taken from a human donor in good health. Both conserved end residues are part of each CDR3. The D gene is left open where the match is weak. Rows may omit the clone size; those that give it use once, few, many or a size class.

clone size | J gene | V gene | D gene | CDR3 DNA | CDR3 protein
NA | TRBJ2-3 | TRBV28 | NA | TGTGCCAGCAGTCCGGTTGGGCTAGCTGACAGCACAGATACGCAGTATTTT | CASSPVGLADSTDTQYF
NA | TRBJ2-3 | TRBV18 | NA | TGTGCCAGCTCCCCCGCAGGCCGAGATACGCAGTATTTT | CASSPAGRDTQYF
once | TRBJ2-1 | TRBV10-3 | NA | TGTGCCATCAGTGAGCTTGATGAGCAGTTCTTC | CAISELDEQFF
NA | TRBJ1-1 | TRBV4-3 | NA | TGCGCCAGCAGCCGAATTTATGACAGCCCGAACACTGAAGCTTTCTTT | CASSRIYDSPNTEAFF
once | TRBJ2-5 | TRBV7-2 | NA | TGTGCCAGCAGCTCGCAAACTAGCTCCGAGACCCAGTACTTC | CASSSQTSSETQYF
NA | TRBJ1-5 | TRBV2 | NA | TGTGCCAGCAGTGATGGGGGGATTAGGCAGCCCCAGCATTTT | CASSDGGIRQPQHF
once | TRBJ1-1 | TRBV11-2 | NA | TGTGCCAGCAGCCCAAACAGGAACCATGGGGTAGAAGCTTTCTTT | CASSPNRNHGVEAFF
NA | TRBJ1-1 | TRBV30 | NA | TGTGCCTGGAGTGTACGGGGGGGCACTGAAGCTTTCTTT | CAWSVRGGTEAFF
NA | TRBJ2-7 | TRBV1 | NA | TGCACCAGCAGCCAAGAACCCCTCCCTACCGGGACAGAAAGTTACGAGCAGTACTTC | CTSSQEPLPTGTESYEQYF
NA | TRBJ1-3 | TRBV4-1 | TRBD1 | TGCGCCAGCAGCCAAGATAAGGGGGCTGTTGGAAACACCATATATTTT | CASSQDKGAVGNTIYF
NA | TRBJ2-3 | TRBV7-9 | TRBD1 | TGTGCCAGCAGCTTATTGGGGACAGGGGAAGATACGCAGTATTTT | CASSLLGTGEDTQYF
NA | TRBJ2-7 | TRBV9 | NA | TGTGCCAGCAGCAGAGGGTACGAGCAGTACTTC | CASSRGYEQYF
NA | TRBJ2-7 | TRBV7-3 | NA | TGTGCCAGCAGCTTAGGTTTTACGAGCTCCTACGAGCAGTACTTC | CASSLGFTSSYEQYF
once | TRBJ1-2 | TRBV6-1 | NA | TGTGCCAGCAGTGAAGCGGACACCTATGGCTACACCTTC | CASSEADTYGYTF
once | TRBJ2-3 | TRBV30 | TRBD2 | TGTGCCTGGAGTGTTCCGCCTAGCGGGATACCCTGGGGTGGCACAGATACGCAGTATTTT | CAWSVPPSGIPWGGTDTQYF
NA | TRBJ1-5 | TRBV4-1 | NA | TGCGCCAGCAGCCAAGATAGGGGTAGCAATCAGCCCCAGCATTTT | CASSQDRGSNQPQHF
NA | TRBJ2-4 | TRBV2 | NA | TGTGCCAGCAGGCGTAGTCTCAACATTCAGTACTTC | CASRRSLNIQYF
NA | TRBJ1-1 | TRBV19 | TRBD1 | TGTGCCAGTAAATGGGACAGGGAACTGAACACTGAAGCTTTCTTT | CASKWDRELNTEAFF
NA | TRBJ1-1 | TRBV29-1 | TRBD1 | TGCAGCGTCGATGCGATAGGACAGGGGATTGCTTTCTTT | CSVDAIGQGIAFF
NA | TRBJ2-7 | TRBV4-2 | TRBD1 | TGTGCCAGCAGCCAAGAACCTGAGGGGACAGGGAGACACGAGCAGTACTTC | CASSQEPEGTGRHEQYF
NA | TRBJ1-2 | TRBV4-2 | TRBD1 | TGTGCCAGCAGCCAAGCCACAGGGGGCGGCTATGGCTACACCTTC | CASSQATGGGYGYTF
NA | TRBJ1-4 | TRBV2 | TRBD1 | TGTGCCAGCAGTGGACAGGGGATTAATGAAAAACTGTTTTTT | CASSGQGINEKLFF
NA | TRBJ2-5 | TRBV5-4 | NA | TGTGCCAGCAGCTTGCGGGAGACCCAGTACTTC | CASSLRETQYF
NA | TRBJ1-2 | TRBV28 | NA | TGTGCCAGCAGTTTCGCAGGGGTAAATGGCTACACCTTC | CASSFAGVNGYTF
once | TRBJ1-2 | TRBV6-1 | TRBD1 | TGTGCCAGCAGTGAGTTAGGGACAGGGATCAATGGCTACACCTTC | CASSELGTGINGYTF
NA | TRBJ2-7 | TRBV10-3 | NA | TGTGCCATCAGGCCCCGGGAGTTAGGAAGGAACGAGCAGTACTTC | CAIRPRELGRNEQYF
NA | TRBJ2-7 | TRBV18 | NA | TGTGCCAGCTCCCTTTCGGACACTCAGATCTACGAGCAGTACTTC | CASSLSDTQIYEQYF
NA | TRBJ1-5 | TRBV15 | NA | TGTGCCACCAGCAGTGAGAGAGATAGCAATCAGCCCCAGCATTTT | CATSSERDSNQPQHF
NA | TRBJ2-4 | TRBV30 | NA | TGTGCCTGGAGCGTTGGTCGGGACATTCAGTACTTC | CAWSVGRDIQYF
NA | TRBJ1-2 | TRBV7-2 | NA | TGTGCCAGCAGCTTAGCCTATAGGGGGTACAACACCTTC | CASSLAYRGYNTF
once | TRBJ1-5 | TRBV7-2 | NA | TGTGCCAGCAGCCTATGGCAGGGCCCCAATCAGCCCCAGCATTTT | CASSLWQGPNQPQHF
NA | TRBJ2-5 | TRBV25-1 | NA | TGTGCCAGCAGTGATCCTAGGGGGGGAGCAGAGACCCAGTACTTC | CASSDPRGGAETQYF
once | TRBJ1-5 | TRBV10-3 | NA | TGTGCCATCAGTGAGGACATTAGCAATCAGCCCCAGCATTTT | CAISEDISNQPQHF
NA | TRBJ1-2 | TRBV7-8 | TRBD1 | TGTGCCAGCAGCTCCGACAGGGGGAATGGCTACACCTTC | CASSSDRGNGYTF
NA | TRBJ1-1 | TRBV2 | TRBD1 | TGTGCCAGCAGTGAAGGACAGGGTGTAACTGAAGCTTTCTTT | CASSEGQGVTEAFF
NA | TRBJ2-7 | TRBV9 | NA | TGTGCCAGCAGCGCGGAAGATGTTAGCGCCTACGAGCAGTACTTC | CASSAEDVSAYEQYF
NA | TRBJ1-1 | TRBV5-1 | TRBD1 | TGCGCCAGCAGCTTACAGGGGATGTCCACTGAAGCTTTCTTT | CASSLQGMSTEAFF
NA | TRBJ2-7 | TRBV7-9 | NA | TGTGCCAGCAGCTTAGGTTTGAAAACGAGTTTCTTAACCTACGAGCAGTACTTC | CASSLGLKTSFLTYEQYF
NA | TRBJ1-1 | TRBV28 | NA | TGTGCCAGTCAGTTTAGGATAGGCAGGTCCATGAACACTGAAGCTTTCTTT | CASQFRIGRSMNTEAFF
NA | TRBJ2-5 | TRBV7-6 | TRBD1 | TGTGCCAGCAGCTTAGGACAGGGTTGGGACCAAGAGACCCAGTACTTC | CASSLGQGWDQETQYF
NA | TRBJ2-7 | TRBV6-5 | TRBD1 | TGTGCCAGCAGTTACTCGGGGACAGGGCCCTACGAGCAGTACTTC | CASSYSGTGPYEQYF
NA | TRBJ1-1 | TRBV29-1 | NA | TGCAGCGTTCGACGGGAGGGCACTGAAGCTTTCTTT | CSVRREGTEAFF
NA | TRBJ1-3 | TRBV5-1 | NA | TGCGCCAGCAGCTTGGAGGCGGGGGGCTCTGGAAACACCATATATTTT | CASSLEAGGSGNTIYF
once | TRBJ1-2 | TRBV5-1 | NA | TGCGCCAGCAGCTTGGATAACGCATTAGATGGCTACACCTTC | CASSLDNALDGYTF
NA | TRBJ2-3 | TRBV7-9 | TRBD2 | TGTGCCAGCAGTTCTAGCGGGAGTCCGGATACGCAGTATTTT | CASSSSGSPDTQYF
NA | TRBJ1-1 | TRBV7-8 | TRBD1 | TGTGCCAGCAGCCGGGTTGGGACAGGGGTTTTCACTGAAGCTTTCTTT | CASSRVGTGVFTEAFF
NA | TRBJ1-1 | TRBV11-2 | NA | TGTGCCAGCAGCTTAGAGTTGAGCACTGAAGCTTTCTTT | CASSLELSTEAFF
NA | TRBJ1-4 | TRBV15 | NA | TGTGCCACCAGCAGAGATCGAAGGCAGGTCAATGAAAAACTGTTTTTT | CATSRDRRQVNEKLFF
NA | TRBJ2-3 | TRBV10-3 | TRBD2 | TGTGCCATCAGTGAGATAGCGGGAGGTCCTCGCACAGATACGCAGTATTTT | CAISEIAGGPRTDTQYF
NA | TRBJ1-1 | TRBV4-1 | TRBD1 | TGCGCCAGCATCGGGACAGGGATGACAGAAGCTTTCTTT | CASIGTGMTEAFF
NA | TRBJ1-1 | TRBV18 | NA | TGTGCCAGCTCACCCCAGGTGGTTAGGAACACTGAAGCTTTCTTT | CASSPQVVRNTEAFF
NA | TRBJ2-1 | TRBV19 | NA | TGTGCCAGTAGTATCCTGGCGGAGGGTAGGTATGAGCAGTTCTTC | CASSILAEGRYEQFF